Following are 19 T cell receptor beta chains from one sample sequenced in a study of identical twins (TCRdb year 2016). Library generation was performed with 5' RACE. TCRdb records Illumina HiSeq 2000 as the sequencer. The raw public reads went through TCRdb reprocessing: fastp at Q25, MiXCR clone calling, in-frame beta chains kept. Here each entry gathers all rows of one CDR3 protein and keeps the most common genes and DNA. Present in this sample are approximately 240,000 distinct CDR3 sequences, over 12% of which were seen just once. The ten largest clones take up 7% to 9.5% of the sample. The sample was memory (CD45RO+) T cells sorted from blood. The cell subset or site label on this specimen signifies: CD45RO+ enriched T cells. The receptors come from a young woman in good health.

V gene TRBV7-6 combines with J gene TRBJ2-1; D is perhaps TRBD1 (6 bases). Trimming removed 7 bases at V and 0 bases at J, with 19 bases between. Germline-derived CDR1 and CDR2 are SGHVS and FNYEAQ. The length of the CDR3 is 17 residues. The CDR3: CASTPVVEGDSYNEQFF. CDR3 sequence (DNA): TGTGCCAGCACCCCTGTCGTAGAGGGGGACTCCTACAATGAGCAGTTCTTC.

This clonotype was detected many times. CDR3 sequence: CASSRGTGRPKLFF. The CDR3 DNA reads TGCGCCAGCAGCCGAGGGACAGGCCGCCCGAAGCTGTTTTTT. The genes are TRBV5-1 and TRBJ2-2, with TRBD1 matching over 8 bases. Germline trimming cut 4 bases from V and 12 bases from J; bases unmatched to any gene: 11. The CDR3 loop spans 14 amino acids. Germline lookup yields CDR1 SGHRS and CDR2 YFSETQ.

This clonotype was seen a handful of times. V is TRBV12-3 or TRBV12-4 and J is TRBJ1-1; D is unresolved. The CDR3 contains 14 residues. V was clipped by 5 bases and J by 5 bases, with 15 bases between them. CDR3 in DNA: TGTGCCAGCAGTGATGCGGGAACTCGTACTGAAGCTTTCTTT. Amino acid sequence: CASSDAGTRTEAFF.

Details on this clonotype: The germline gene is not matched at one end of the junction; a read error may be the cause. The chain has TRBV20-1 and TRBJ2-4, with D uncertain. CDR1 and CDR2 (germline): DFQATT, SNEGSKA (reference sequence). The CDR3 has 18 amino acids. The DNA for the CDR3 is TGCTGTGCTAGGCGCCCGGCTCTCGGCTTGTCAACCAAAAACATTCAGTACTTC. It codes for CCARRPALGLSTKNIQYF.

At least ten counts were recorded for this clonotype. The rearrangement joins TRBV27 to TRBJ1-2, with 7 bases aligning to TRBD1. V was clipped by 4 bases and J by 8 bases; unmatched bases: 16. Germline CDR1 reads MNHEY; CDR2 reads SMNVEV (reference sequence). The length of the CDR3 is 16 residues. CDR3 amino acids: CASSSPLRGRRIGYTF. The CDR3 DNA reads as TGTGCCAGCAGTTCACCCCTGAGGGGGCGCAGAATCGGCTACACCTTC.

This clonotype appeared a few times. J is TRBJ1-5 and V is TRBV12-3 or TRBV12-4; TRBD1 aligns across 7 bases. Unmatched junction bases numbered 9, after V lost 7 bases and J lost 6 bases. The CDR3 is made up of 14 amino acids. The CDR3 region has the DNA TGTGCCAGCACTACCCAGGGGGGGGCTCAGCCCCAGCATTTT. Translating it yields CASTTQGGAQPQHF.

CDR3 DNA sequence: TGTGCCAGCAGCTTAACCTCGACGCAGTATTTT. Translating gives CASSLTSTQYF. J is TRBJ2-3 and V is TRBV7-6; D not certain. The CDR3 spans 11 residues. Germline CDR1 reads SGHVS; CDR2 reads FNYEAQ. V was trimmed by 2 bases and J by 9 bases, leaving 6 bases between them. Together with reference TRBV7-6 and TRBJ2-3, the CDR3 gives the full variable domain: GAGVSQSPRYKVTKRGQDVALRCDPISGHVSLYWYRQALGQGPEFLTYFNYEAQQDKSGLPNDRFSAERPEGSISTLTIQRTEQRDSAMYRCASSLTSTQYFGPGTRLTVL.

As DNA, the CDR3 is TGCGCCAGCAGAGTGTCGGGACAGGGGGCTAGTGTCTCCTACGAGCAGTACTTC. It is translated as CASRVSGQGASVSYEQYF. The chain has TRBV5-1 and TRBJ2-7; 12 bases fit TRBD1. Trimming at V came to 5 bases and at J to 0 bases, leaving 12 bases not matched to a gene. CDR3 size: 18 residues. Germline V gives CDR1 SGHRS, CDR2 YFSETQ.

The chain has TRBV7-8 and TRBJ1-1; no clear D. Germline-derived CDR1 and CDR2 are SGHVS and FQNEAQ. CDR3 length: 13 amino acids. V gave up 1 base and J gave up 4 bases, with 7 bases separating them. The CDR3 DNA sequence: TGTGCCAGCAGCTTAGGGGTTGGCACTGAAGCTTTCTTT. Residues: CASSLGVGTEAFF.

The CDR3 nucleotides are TGTGCCAGCCGCGACCGGGGCTTTAGCACAGATACGCAGTATTTT. Translating gives CASRDRGFSTDTQYF. The chain recombines TRBV6-2 or TRBV6-3 with TRBJ2-3; D tentatively reads TRBD1 or TRBD2 (5 bases each). The CDR3 is 15 amino acids. In germline, CDR1 is MNHEY, CDR2 SVGEGT. Trimming cost V 8 bases and J 0 bases, with 15 bases left between them.

This chain links TRBV20-1 with TRBJ2-7; a possible D gene is TRBD1 (5 bases). Germline CDR1 reads DFQATT; CDR2 reads SNEGSKA (reference sequence). Trimming cost V 7 bases and J 2 bases, with 12 bases left between them. The CDR3 contains 12 residues. The CDR3 here is CSVQGQPYEQYF. CDR3 sequence (DNA): TGCAGTGTTCAGGGCCAACCCTACGAGCAGTACTTC.

This clonotype has ten or more counts. The V and J genes are TRBV6-4 and TRBJ2-2; weak D call: TRBD2 (5 bases). The V end was cut by 3 bases, the J end by 6 bases, with 14 bases between. Germline V gene sequence: CDR1 MRHNA, CDR2 SNTAGT. CDR3 length: 15 amino acids. The CDR3 sequence: CASSDRGPEAGELFF. CDR3 nucleotide sequence: TGTGCCAGCAGTGATCGAGGGCCAGAAGCCGGGGAGCTGTTTTTT.

This clonotype was counted ten times or more. The chain combines TRBV7-8 with TRBJ1-5; D unresolved. Germline CDR1 and CDR2: SGHVS and FQNEAQ. The CDR3 length is 17 residues. The germline V and J ends were trimmed by 1 base and 2 bases, with 15 bases remaining between them. The CDR3 DNA follows: TGTGCCAGCAGCTTAGAGGGCACCTCGGGAGGCAATCAGCCCCAGCATTTT. Amino acid sequence: CASSLEGTSGGNQPQHF.

This clonotype occurred a few times. CDR3 in amino acids: CASSLAGQDYEQYF. CDR3 nucleotide sequence: TGCGCCAGCAGCTTGGCAGGACAGGACTACGAGCAGTACTTC. The chain links TRBV5-1 to TRBJ2-7; 7 bases agree with TRBD1. Losses at the gene ends were 0 bases for V and 3 bases for J; bases not matched to a gene: 3. The CDR3 spans 14 residues. Germline values: CDR1 SGHRS, CDR2 YFSETQ.

This clonotype turned up a few times. This chain uses TRBV24-1 with TRBJ2-1; D possibly corresponds to TRBD1 (5 bases). The germline gives CDR1 KGHDR, CDR2 SFDVKD. CDR3 size: 14 residues. The germline V and J ends were trimmed by 2 bases and 9 bases, with 13 bases remaining between them. The CDR3 region has the DNA TGTGCCACCAGTGATTCCTCTAGAAGGGGTGAGCAGTTCTTC. It is translated as CATSDSSRRGEQFF.

The sample holds a few counts of this clonotype. The chain joins TRBV20-1 to TRBJ1-1; no firm D call. V lost 5 bases and J lost 0, with 4 bases in between. CDR3 length equals 11 residues. Germline assignment: CDR1 DFQATT and CDR2 SNEGSKA (reference sequence). CDR3 protein: CSAFLNTEAFF. The CDR3 DNA reads TGCAGTGCTTTTTTGAACACTGAAGCTTTCTTT.

This clonotype came up many times. The chain combines TRBV27 with TRBJ1-2; the match to TRBD1 covers 8 bases. Germline values: CDR1 MNHEY, CDR2 SMNVEV (reference sequence). CDR3 length: 13 amino acids. Trimming cost V 8 bases and J 6 bases; bases outside gene matches: 8. CDR3 bases: TGTGCCAGCCATCCAGGGGGCGAGGATGGCTACACCTTC. It translates to CASHPGGEDGYTF.

The chain links TRBV20-1 to TRBJ2-7; D is perhaps TRBD2 (6 bases). Trimming cost V 7 bases and J 2 bases, with 15 bases left between them. CDR1 is DFQATT, CDR2 SNEGSKA, per germline (reference sequence). This CDR3 is 13 amino acids long. The chain's CDR3 is CSVRSGFAYEQYF. The CDR3 DNA is TGCAGTGTTCGAAGCGGGTTCGCCTACGAGCAGTACTTC.

This clonotype was observed a handful of times. This chain links TRBV6-6 with TRBJ1-5; D unresolved. This CDR3 has 13 residues. Germline V gene sequence: CDR1 MNHNY, CDR2 SVGAGI (reference sequence). V shed 2 bases and J shed 1 base, with 3 bases lying between them. CDR3 sequence (DNA): TGTGCCAGCAGTTACGACAGCAATCAGCCCCAGCATTTT. It is translated as CASSYDSNQPQHF.